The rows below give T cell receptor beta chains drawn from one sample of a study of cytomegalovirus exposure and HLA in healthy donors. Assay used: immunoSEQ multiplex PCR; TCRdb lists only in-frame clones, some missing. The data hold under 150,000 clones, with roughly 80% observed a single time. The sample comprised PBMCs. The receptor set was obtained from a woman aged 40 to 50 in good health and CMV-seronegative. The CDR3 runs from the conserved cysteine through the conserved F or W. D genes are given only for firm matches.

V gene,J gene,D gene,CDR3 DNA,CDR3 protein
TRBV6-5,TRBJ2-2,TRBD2,TGTGCCAGCAAGGCTAGCGGGAGCTGGACCGGGGAGCTGTTTTTT,CASKASGSWTGELFF
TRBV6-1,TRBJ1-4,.,TGTGCCACCTGCCGACTTTCCGGTAATGAAAAACTGTTTTTT,CATCRLSGNEKLFF
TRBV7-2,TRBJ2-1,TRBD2,TGTGCCAGCAGCCAGGGACTAGCGGGAGCGAATGAGCAGTTCTTC,CASSQGLAGANEQFF
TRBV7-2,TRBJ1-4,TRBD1,TGTGCCAGCAGCTTAGGAGGCCCTACAGGGGGTGATGAAAAACTGTTTTTT,CASSLGGPTGGDEKLFF
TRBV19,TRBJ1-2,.,TGTGCCAGTAGTATTGATGGGGACTTCCTCTATGGCTACACCTTC,CASSIDGDFLYGYTF
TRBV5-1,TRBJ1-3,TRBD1,TGCGCCAGCAGCCCTACAGGGGGCCCTGGAAACACCATATATTTT,CASSPTGGPGNTIYF
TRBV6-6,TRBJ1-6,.,TGTGCCAGCAGCACGCACCAAAACGCAAGGAGCAGCCTCCACTTT,CASSTHQNARSSLHF
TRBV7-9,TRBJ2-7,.,TGTTCCAGCAGCTTCTTAAACTCGAGGCAGTACTTC,CSSSFLNSRQYF
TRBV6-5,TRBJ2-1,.,TGTGCCAGCAGTTCGACAGGCGGGGAGCAGTTCTTC,CASSSTGGEQFF
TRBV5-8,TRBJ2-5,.,TGTGCCAGCAGCCGGGGGACAGATCATCGGGAGACCCAGTACTTC,CASSRGTDHRETQYF
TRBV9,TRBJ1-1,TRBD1,TGTGCCAGCAGCGTAACCGGGACAGGGGGCGAAAACACTGAAGCTTTCTTT,CASSVTGTGGENTEAFF
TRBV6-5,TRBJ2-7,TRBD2,TGTGCCTCGGCGGGAGACGGATCTTACGAGCAGTACTTC,CASAGDGSYEQYF
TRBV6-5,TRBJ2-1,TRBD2,TGTGCCAGCAGGTTCGGACTAGCGGCTAATGAGCAGTTCTTC,CASRFGLAANEQFF
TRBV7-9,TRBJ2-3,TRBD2,TGTGCCACCGGGGCGGGAGGCCCAGATACGCAGTATTTT,CATGAGGPDTQYF
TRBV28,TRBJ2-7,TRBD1,TGTGCCAGCAGTAACGGACAGGGACACTACGAGCAGTACTTC,CASSNGQGHYEQYF
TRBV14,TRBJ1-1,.,TGTGCCAGCAGCCAAGCGGGAAGTACTGAAGCTTTCTTT,CASSQAGSTEAFF